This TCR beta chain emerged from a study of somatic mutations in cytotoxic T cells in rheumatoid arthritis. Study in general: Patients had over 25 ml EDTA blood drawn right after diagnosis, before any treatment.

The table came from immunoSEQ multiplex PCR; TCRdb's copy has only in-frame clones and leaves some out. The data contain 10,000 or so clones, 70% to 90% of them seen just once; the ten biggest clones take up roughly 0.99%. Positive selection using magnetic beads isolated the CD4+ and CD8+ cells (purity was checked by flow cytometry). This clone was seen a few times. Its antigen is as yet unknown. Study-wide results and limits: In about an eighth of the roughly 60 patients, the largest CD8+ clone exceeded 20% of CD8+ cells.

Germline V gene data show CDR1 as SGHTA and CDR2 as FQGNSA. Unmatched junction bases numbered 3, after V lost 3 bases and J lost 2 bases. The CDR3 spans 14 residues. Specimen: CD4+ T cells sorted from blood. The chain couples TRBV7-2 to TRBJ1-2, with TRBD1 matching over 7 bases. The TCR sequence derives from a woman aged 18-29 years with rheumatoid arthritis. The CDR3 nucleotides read TGTGCCAGCAGCTTGGGACAGAGAAACTATGGCTACACCTTC. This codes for CASSLGQRNYGYTF.